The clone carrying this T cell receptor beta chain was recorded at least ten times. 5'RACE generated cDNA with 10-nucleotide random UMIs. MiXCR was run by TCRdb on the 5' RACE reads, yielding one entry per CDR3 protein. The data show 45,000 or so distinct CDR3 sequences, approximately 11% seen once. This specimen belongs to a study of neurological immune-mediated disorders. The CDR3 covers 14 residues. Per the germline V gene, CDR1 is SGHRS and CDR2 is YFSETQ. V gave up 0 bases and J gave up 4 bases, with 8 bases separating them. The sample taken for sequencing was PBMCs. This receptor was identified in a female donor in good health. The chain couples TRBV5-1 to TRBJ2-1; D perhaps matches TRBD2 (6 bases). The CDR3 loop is CASSLGGGYNEQFF. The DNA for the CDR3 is TGCGCCAGCAGCTTGGGAGGAGGGTACAATGAGCAGTTCTTC.